This T cell receptor (beta chain) was identified in a study of cytomegalovirus exposure and HLA in healthy donors. In the PCR, 60 Vbeta and 13 Jbeta primers were used. The table came from immunoSEQ multiplex PCR; TCRdb's copy has only in-frame clones and leaves some out. The sample includes approximately 69,000 clones, about 72% of them seen just once. The junction had 10 bases not matched to a gene; V was cut back by 1 base and J by 5 bases. CDR3 length equals 16 residues. The V gene's germline CDR1 is SGHTA and CDR2 FQGNSA. Sequenced sample: PBMCs. The receptor was isolated from a man aged 35-49 years in good health and CMV-seropositive. The rearrangement joins TRBV7-2 to TRBJ2-5; TRBD2 matches at 7 bases. CDR3 bases: TGTGCCAGCAGCTTAGGCGGGAGCGTTGGGGTTGAGACCCAGTACTTC. Translation: CASSLGGSVGVETQYF.